This note documents a single TCR beta chain sequence. The V and J ends lost 3 bases and 6 bases respectively, with 20 bases between them. The length of the CDR3 is 17 residues. Per the germline V gene, CDR1 is MNHEY and CDR2 is SMNVEV (reference sequence). The record originates from a study of shared clonotypes between healthy human individuals. Study context: For every donor, three CD4 naive, three CD4 memory, two CD8 naive and one CD8 memory plates were used.

Clones were read by immunoSEQ multiplex PCR, and TCRdb kept only the in-frame ones, dropping some. The profile shows 550,000 to 700,000 clones, around 73% of them singletons. This chain joins TRBV27 and TRBJ2-2; unclear D gene. The clonotype was recovered from a woman younger than 45 in good health. Sequences were obtained from memory CD4+ T cells sorted from blood. Subset of the sample: CD45RA-negative fraction. The CDR3 region is CASSFRPPQLLPGELFF. CDR3 DNA sequence: TGTGCCAGCAGTTTCCGACCACCCCAACTCCTTCCCGGGGAGCTGTTTTTT.